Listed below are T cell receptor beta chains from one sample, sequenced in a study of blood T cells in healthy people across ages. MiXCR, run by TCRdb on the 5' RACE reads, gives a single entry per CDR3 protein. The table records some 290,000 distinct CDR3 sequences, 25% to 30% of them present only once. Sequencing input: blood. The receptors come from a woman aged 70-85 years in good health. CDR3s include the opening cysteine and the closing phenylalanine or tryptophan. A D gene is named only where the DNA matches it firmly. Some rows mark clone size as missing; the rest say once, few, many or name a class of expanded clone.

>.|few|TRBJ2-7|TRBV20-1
TGCAGTGCTAGGTCCTCGGGAAGCCTCTGGGAGCAGTACTTC
CSARSSGSLWEQYF
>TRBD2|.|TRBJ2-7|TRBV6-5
TGTGCCAGCAGTTATCGTCCGGGAGGGGACGAGCAGTACTTC
CASSYRPGGDEQYF
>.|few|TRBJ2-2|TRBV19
TGTGCCACGACTAACCCGAACACCGGGGAGCTGTTTTTT
CATTNPNTGELFF
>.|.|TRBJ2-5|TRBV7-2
TGTGCCAGCAGCTTATCACGTCCAGGGGAAGAGACCCAGTACTTC
CASSLSRPGEETQYF
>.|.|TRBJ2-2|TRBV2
TGTGCCAGCAGTCCTTACACGGGCATTGGGACCGGGGAGCTGTTTTTT
CASSPYTGIGTGELFF
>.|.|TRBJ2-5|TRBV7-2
TGTGCCGGCAGCTTAGTATGGGCCCAAGAGACCCAGTACTTC
CAGSLVWAQETQYF
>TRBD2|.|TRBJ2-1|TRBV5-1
TGCGCCAGCAGCTTGGATAGCGGGGATAATGAGCAGTTCTTC
CASSLDSGDNEQFF
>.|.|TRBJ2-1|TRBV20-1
TGCAGTTCAGAGCCCCGTTTCGATGAGCAGTTCTTC
CSSEPRFDEQFF
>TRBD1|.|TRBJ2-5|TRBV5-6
TGTGCCAGCAGCCTAGACAGGGGAGCATACCAAGAGACCCAGTACTTC
CASSLDRGAYQETQYF
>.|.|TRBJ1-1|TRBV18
TGTGCCAGCTCACCAAAACAGGGGAACACTGAAGCTTTCTTT
CASSPKQGNTEAFF
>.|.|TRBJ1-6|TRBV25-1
TGTGCCAGCGGATGGACCAGGCCGAATTCACCCCTCCACTTT
CASGWTRPNSPLHF
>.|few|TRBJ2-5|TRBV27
TGTGCCAGCAGACCAAACAGACAGGGTGGAGGGCAAGAGACCCAGTACTTC
CASRPNRQGGGQETQYF
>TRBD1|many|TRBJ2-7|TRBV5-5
TGTGCCAGCAGCTCGGGACAGCGAGCCCACTACGAGCAGTACTTC
CASSSGQRAHYEQYF
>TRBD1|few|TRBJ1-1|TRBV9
TGTGCCAGCAGCCCCTCAGACAGGGGAGTTACTGAAGCTTTCTTT
CASSPSDRGVTEAFF
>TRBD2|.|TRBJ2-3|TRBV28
TGTGCCAGCAGCCCCGTCGGGACTAGCCTCATTACGCAGTATTTT
CASSPVGTSLITQYF
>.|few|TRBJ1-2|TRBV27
TGTGCCAGCAGTTCTCAGGGGCTCGGCTACACCTTC
CASSSQGLGYTF
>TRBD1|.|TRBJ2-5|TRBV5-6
TGTGCCAGCAGCGTCCCGGGACAGGGGTTGGAGACCCAGTACTTC
CASSVPGQGLETQYF
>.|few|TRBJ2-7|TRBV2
TGTGCCAGCAGATCGGATTTAGGGAACGAGCAGTACTTC
CASRSDLGNEQYF
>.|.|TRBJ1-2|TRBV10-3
TGTGCCATCAGTGAGGGCGCCGACACGTATGGCTACACCTTC
CAISEGADTYGYTF
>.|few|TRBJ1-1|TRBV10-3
TGTGCCACCCGACAGATTCTAAACACTGAAGCTTTCTTT
CATRQILNTEAFF
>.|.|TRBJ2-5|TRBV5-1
TGCGCCAGCAGCTTGAGTTCAGAAGAGACCCAGTACTTC
CASSLSSEETQYF
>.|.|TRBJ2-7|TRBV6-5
TGTGCCAGCAGTTACGGGCAGTTATCTAAGCAGTACTTC
CASSYGQLSKQYF
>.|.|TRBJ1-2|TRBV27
TGTGCCAGCAGTTTAGGGTGGGGGATGGATGGCTACACCTTC
CASSLGWGMDGYTF
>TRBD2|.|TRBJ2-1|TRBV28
TGTGCCAGCACCCGGACTAGCGGGGGGACCTACAATGAGCAGTTCTTC
CASTRTSGGTYNEQFF
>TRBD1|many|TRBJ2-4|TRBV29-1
TGCAGCGTTGAGCAGGGGGCAAACATTCAGTACTTC
CSVEQGANIQYF
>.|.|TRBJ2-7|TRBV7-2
TGTGCCAGCAGCTTAGAAGGGGTTCGCGAGCAGTACTTC
CASSLEGVREQYF
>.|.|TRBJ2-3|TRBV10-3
TGTGCCATCGCCGGAGACACAGATACGCAGTATTTT
CAIAGDTDTQYF
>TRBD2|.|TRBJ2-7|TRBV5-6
TGTGCCAGCAGCTTGTTCTTTACTAGCGGCGCCCACGAGCAGTACTTC
CASSLFFTSGAHEQYF
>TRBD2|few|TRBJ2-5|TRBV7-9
TGTGCCAGCAGCTTAGATGCGGGGGGGACCCAGTACTTC
CASSLDAGGTQYF
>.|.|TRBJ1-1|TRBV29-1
TGCAGCGTTGACAGTGGGTTAATGAACACTGAAGCTTTCTTT
CSVDSGLMNTEAFF
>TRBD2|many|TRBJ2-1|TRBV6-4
TGTGCCAGCAGTGAAAATGCGGGAGTGAATGAGCAGTTCTTC
CASSENAGVNEQFF
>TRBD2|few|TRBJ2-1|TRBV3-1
TGTGCCAGCAGCCAGAGCGGGAGGTACAATGAGCAGTTCTTC
CASSQSGRYNEQFF
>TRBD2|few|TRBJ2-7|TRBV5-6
TGTGCCAGCAGCTTTTACGGGAGGGCCACCCACGAGCAGTACTTC
CASSFYGRATHEQYF
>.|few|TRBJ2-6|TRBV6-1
TGTGCCAGCAGTGAATGGGGTTCTGGGGCCAACGTCCTGACTTTC
CASSEWGSGANVLTF
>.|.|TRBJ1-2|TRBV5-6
TGTGCCAGCAGCTTGGCCTTTCGAACAGGCAACTATGGCTACACCTTC
CASSLAFRTGNYGYTF
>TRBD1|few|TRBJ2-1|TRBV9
TGTGCCAGCAGCTCCTACAGGGGAACTGGGAATGAGCAGTTCTTC
CASSSYRGTGNEQFF
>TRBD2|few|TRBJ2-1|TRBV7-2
TGTGCCAGCAGCTTTACTCCGGGACTAGCATCCGATGAGCAGTTCTTC
CASSFTPGLASDEQFF
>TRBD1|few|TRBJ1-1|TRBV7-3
TGTGCCAGCAGCTCACAGGGGAGCACTGAAGCTTTCTTT
CASSSQGSTEAFF
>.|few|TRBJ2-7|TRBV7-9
TGTGCCAGCAGCTCCGCCTCGTCCGAGCAGTACTTC
CASSSASSEQYF
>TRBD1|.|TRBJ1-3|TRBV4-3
TGCGCCAGCAGCTATTTGGGACAGGGCTCTGGAAACACCATATATTTT
CASSYLGQGSGNTIYF
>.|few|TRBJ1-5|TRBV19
TGTGCCAGTAGTATTGGGCTCTTTAGCAATCAGCCCCAGCATTTT
CASSIGLFSNQPQHF
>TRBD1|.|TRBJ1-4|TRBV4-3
TGCGCCAGCAGACCCCCCGGGACAGGGAACGAAAAACTGTTTTTT
CASRPPGTGNEKLFF
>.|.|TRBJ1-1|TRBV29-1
TGCAGCGTTGAAGATTTCACTGAAGCTTTCTTT
CSVEDFTEAFF
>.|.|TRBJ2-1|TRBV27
TGTGCCAGCAGTACGCGAGGTGAGCAGTTCTTC
CASSTRGEQFF
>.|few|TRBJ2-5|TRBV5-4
TGTGCCAGCAGCCTCAGGGATCGGGAGACCCAGTACTTC
CASSLRDRETQYF
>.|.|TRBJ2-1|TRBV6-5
TGTGCCAGCAGTTACGTGCAGAGCTCCTACAATGAGCAGTTCTTC
CASSYVQSSYNEQFF
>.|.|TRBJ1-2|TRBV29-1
TGCAGCGCCCTCGGGCAGGGCTATGGCTACACCTTC
CSALGQGYGYTF
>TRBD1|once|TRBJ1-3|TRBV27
TGTGCCAGCAGTTCACCCGGGACAGGCGCTGGAAACACCATATATTTT
CASSSPGTGAGNTIYF
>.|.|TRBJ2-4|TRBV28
TGTGCCACCGTTGGATTAGCCAAAAACATTCAGTACTTC
CATVGLAKNIQYF
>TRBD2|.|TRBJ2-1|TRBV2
TGTGCCAGCAGAGACTCAGCGGGAGGGCCCTACAATGAGCAGTTCTTC
CASRDSAGGPYNEQFF
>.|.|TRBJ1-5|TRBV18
TGTGCCAGCTCACCGGAAGCAGGGCGGGATCAGCCCCAGCATTTT
CASSPEAGRDQPQHF
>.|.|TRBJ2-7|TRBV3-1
TGTGCCAGCAGCCAGTACGACAGGCCGTACGAGCAGTACTTC
CASSQYDRPYEQYF
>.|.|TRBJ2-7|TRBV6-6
TGTGCCAGCCAAGAGGGCTCCTACGAGCAGTACTTC
CASQEGSYEQYF